The rows below give T cell receptor beta chains drawn from one sample of a study of Tregs in tolerant kidney transplant recipients. The data were produced by immunoSEQ multiplex PCR, yet TCRdb's version contains in-frame clones alone and is incomplete. The data show 120,000 or so clones, about 90% seen once. The sequenced sample was CD4+ T cells from blood. All receptors derive from a human donor in good health. Both conserved end residues are part of each CDR3. Fields, in order: D gene, V gene, J gene, CDR3 DNA, CDR3 protein. The D gene is left open where the match is weak.

d_call: NA
v_call: TRBV7-6
j_call: TRBJ1-4
cdr3_nt: TGTGCCAGCAGCAGTGTGAGCGGAAGGGAAAAACTGTTTTTT
cdr3_aa: CASSSVSGREKLFF

d_call: NA
v_call: TRBV5-1
j_call: TRBJ1-3
cdr3_nt: TGCGCCAGCAGCCCGTTGCCAGACAGCTCTGGAAACACCATATATTTT
cdr3_aa: CASSPLPDSSGNTIYF

d_call: TRBD1
v_call: TRBV6-1
j_call: TRBJ2-5
cdr3_nt: TGTGCCAGCAGTTCGGGACAGCCATACCAAGAGACCCAGTACTTC
cdr3_aa: CASSSGQPYQETQYF

d_call: TRBD1
v_call: TRBV15
j_call: TRBJ2-1
cdr3_nt: TGTGCCACCAGCAGAGTAATACAGGGGAGAGCCTACAATGAGCAGTTCTTC
cdr3_aa: CATSRVIQGRAYNEQFF

d_call: NA
v_call: TRBV19
j_call: TRBJ2-5
cdr3_nt: TGTGCCAGTAGTATTACGGGGGAGACCCAGTACTTC
cdr3_aa: CASSITGETQYF

d_call: TRBD1
v_call: TRBV2
j_call: TRBJ1-2
cdr3_nt: TGTGCCAGCAGATCGACAGGGGTCCCTAACTATGGCTACACCTTC
cdr3_aa: CASRSTGVPNYGYTF

d_call: NA
v_call: TRBV2
j_call: TRBJ2-1
cdr3_nt: TGTGCCAGCCAAGCGAATAGTGAGCAGTTCTTC
cdr3_aa: CASQANSEQFF

d_call: NA
v_call: TRBV11-2
j_call: TRBJ1-6
cdr3_nt: TGTGCCAGCAGCTTAGTGGGCGGGACGAGCTCCTATAATTCACCCCTCCACTTT
cdr3_aa: CASSLVGGTSSYNSPLHF

d_call: NA
v_call: TRBV1
j_call: TRBJ2-3
cdr3_nt: TGCACCAGCAGCCCCCCGATAGGGAGAGGCACAGATACGCAGTATTTT
cdr3_aa: CTSSPPIGRGTDTQYF

d_call: TRBD2
v_call: TRBV2
j_call: TRBJ2-3
cdr3_nt: TGTGCCAGAGAGAGGGCTAGCGGGAGTAGCACAGATACGCAGTATTTT
cdr3_aa: CARERASGSSTDTQYF

d_call: NA
v_call: TRBV2
j_call: TRBJ1-4
cdr3_nt: TGTGCCAGCAGTCTACAGGGAACTAATGAAAAACTGTTTTTT
cdr3_aa: CASSLQGTNEKLFF